Listed below are T cell receptor beta chains from one sample, sequenced in a study of blood T cell repertoires in COVID-19. Sequenced by immunoSEQ multiplex PCR; TCRdb stores in-frame clones only, minus some. The sample lists nearly 80,000 clones; 65% to 85% were seen once. Sequenced: peripheral blood. The receptors were gathered from a man aged 55 to 70 with active or convalescent COVID-19. The CDR3 runs from the conserved cysteine through the conserved F or W. A D gene is named only where the DNA matches it firmly. The listing skips clone size in some rows; elsewhere it reads once, few, many or a size class.

clone size: .; D gene: TRBD2; V gene: TRBV5-1; J gene: TRBJ2-2; CDR3 length: 15; CDR3 protein: CASSLMTSVGGELFF; CDR3 DNA: TGCGCCAGCAGCTTGATGACTAGCGTCGGCGGGGAGCTGTTTTTT
clone size: .; D gene: .; V gene: TRBV27; J gene: TRBJ1-1; CDR3 length: 14; CDR3 protein: CASRTPEGNTEAFF; CDR3 DNA: TGTGCCAGCCGAACCCCGGAGGGTAACACTGAAGCTTTCTTT
clone size: .; D gene: TRBD1; V gene: TRBV3-1/TRBV3-2; J gene: TRBJ1-4; CDR3 length: 15; CDR3 protein: CASSLGQGGSEKLFF; CDR3 DNA: TGTGCCAGCAGCCTGGGACAGGGCGGGAGTGAAAAACTGTTTTTT
clone size: .; D gene: TRBD1; V gene: TRBV5-4; J gene: TRBJ1-2; CDR3 length: 15; CDR3 protein: CASSLGDQGAYGYTF; CDR3 DNA: TGTGCCAGCAGCTTGGGAGACCAGGGGGCCTATGGCTACACCTTC
clone size: .; D gene: TRBD1; V gene: TRBV5-8; J gene: TRBJ1-1; CDR3 length: 17; CDR3 protein: CASSLDRGGLGNTEAFF; CDR3 DNA: TGTGCCAGCAGCTTGGACAGGGGAGGTCTGGGGAACACTGAAGCTTTCTTT
clone size: .; D gene: TRBD1; V gene: TRBV24-1; J gene: TRBJ2-3; CDR3 length: 17; CDR3 protein: CATSDSGGTGGPDTQYF; CDR3 DNA: TGTGCCACCAGTGATTCCGGCGGGACAGGGGGTCCAGATACGCAGTATTTT
clone size: few; D gene: .; V gene: TRBV3-1/TRBV3-2; J gene: TRBJ1-6; CDR3 length: 14; CDR3 protein: CASSPGQNNSPLHF; CDR3 DNA: TGTGCCAGCAGCCCCGGACAGAATAATTCACCCCTCCACTTT
clone size: once; D gene: .; V gene: TRBV5-1; J gene: TRBJ2-7; CDR3 length: 11; CDR3 protein: CASSSTYEQYF; CDR3 DNA: TGCGCCAGCAGCTCTACCTACGAGCAGTACTTC
clone size: .; D gene: .; V gene: TRBV30; J gene: TRBJ2-5; CDR3 length: 12; CDR3 protein: CAWSAGSETQYF; CDR3 DNA: TGTGCCTGGAGCGCAGGGTCAGAGACCCAGTACTTC
clone size: once; D gene: TRBD2; V gene: TRBV9; J gene: TRBJ2-7; CDR3 length: 15; CDR3 protein: CASSVVAGGPYEQYF; CDR3 DNA: TGTGCCAGCAGCGTAGTTGCGGGGGGTCCCTACGAGCAGTACTTC
clone size: .; D gene: .; V gene: TRBV3-1/TRBV3-2; J gene: TRBJ2-2; CDR3 length: 12; CDR3 protein: CASSPITGELFF; CDR3 DNA: TGTGCCAGCAGCCCAATCACCGGGGAGCTGTTTTTT
clone size: .; D gene: .; V gene: TRBV7-2; J gene: TRBJ1-2; CDR3 length: 15; CDR3 protein: CASSLNFQGNYGYTF; CDR3 DNA: TGTGCCAGCAGCTTAAATTTCCAGGGGAACTATGGCTACACCTTC
clone size: few; D gene: .; V gene: TRBV10-3; J gene: TRBJ2-7; CDR3 length: 14; CDR3 protein: CAISESRGSYEQYF; CDR3 DNA: TGTGCCATCAGTGAGTCCCGGGGCTCCTACGAGCAGTACTTC
clone size: .; D gene: .; V gene: TRBV20-1; J gene: TRBJ2-5; CDR3 length: 11; CDR3 protein: CSAISEETQYF; CDR3 DNA: TGCAGTGCTATTTCCGAAGAGACCCAGTACTTC
clone size: .; D gene: .; V gene: TRBV5-1; J gene: TRBJ2-5; CDR3 length: 14; CDR3 protein: CASNVDRPQETQYF; CDR3 DNA: TGCGCCAGCAACGTGGACAGACCACAAGAGACCCAGTACTTC
clone size: .; D gene: TRBD1; V gene: TRBV9; J gene: TRBJ1-1; CDR3 length: 15; CDR3 protein: CASSVVGQGNTEAFF; CDR3 DNA: TGTGCCAGCAGCGTAGTCGGACAGGGCAACACTGAAGCTTTCTTT
clone size: .; D gene: TRBD1; V gene: TRBV19; J gene: TRBJ2-2; CDR3 length: 14; CDR3 protein: CASTRTGEAGELFF; CDR3 DNA: TGTGCCAGTACACGGACAGGGGAGGCCGGGGAGCTGTTTTTT
clone size: .; D gene: .; V gene: TRBV6-5; J gene: TRBJ1-1; CDR3 length: 13; CDR3 protein: CASTKLSGTEAFF; CDR3 DNA: TGTGCCAGCACCAAACTATCGGGGACTGAAGCTTTCTTT
clone size: .; D gene: TRBD1; V gene: TRBV18; J gene: TRBJ1-5; CDR3 length: 14; CDR3 protein: CASSLGQGGQPQHF; CDR3 DNA: TGTGCCAGCTCCCTCGGACAGGGAGGTCAGCCCCAGCATTTT
clone size: .; D gene: TRBD1; V gene: TRBV7-2; J gene: TRBJ1-2; CDR3 length: 14; CDR3 protein: CASSSGQGNYGYTF; CDR3 DNA: TGTGCCAGCAGCTCGGGACAGGGTAACTATGGCTACACCTTC
clone size: once; D gene: TRBD1; V gene: TRBV19; J gene: TRBJ1-3; CDR3 length: 15; CDR3 protein: CASSTTGFGGNTIYF; CDR3 DNA: TGTGCCAGTAGTACGACAGGGTTTGGAGGAAACACCATATATTTT
clone size: medium-sized; D gene: .; V gene: TRBV11-3; J gene: TRBJ2-2; CDR3 length: 15; CDR3 protein: CASSLSPAVPGELFF; CDR3 DNA: TGTGCCAGCAGCCTCAGCCCCGCGGTTCCCGGGGAGCTGTTTTTT
clone size: .; D gene: TRBD2; V gene: TRBV11-1; J gene: TRBJ2-1; CDR3 length: 15; CDR3 protein: CASSTGLAGGREQFF; CDR3 DNA: TGTGCCAGCAGCACCGGACTAGCGGGGGGGCGGGAGCAGTTCTTC
clone size: .; D gene: .; V gene: TRBV5-5; J gene: TRBJ1-3; CDR3 length: 15; CDR3 protein: CASSLQGTAGDTIYF; CDR3 DNA: TGTGCCAGCAGCTTGCAGGGGACGGCCGGCGACACCATATATTTT
clone size: .; D gene: .; V gene: TRBV7-2; J gene: TRBJ2-4; CDR3 length: 16; CDR3 protein: CASSPGQGTAKNIQYF; CDR3 DNA: TGTGCCAGCAGCCCGGGCCAGGGAACTGCCAAAAACATTCAGTACTTC
clone size: .; D gene: .; V gene: TRBV5-4; J gene: TRBJ2-7; CDR3 length: 15; CDR3 protein: CASSLNKGRSYEQYF; CDR3 DNA: TGTGCCAGCAGCTTGAATAAGGGGCGCTCCTACGAGCAGTACTTC
clone size: few; D gene: TRBD1; V gene: TRBV6-6; J gene: TRBJ2-7; CDR3 length: 15; CDR3 protein: CASSYSGQGAYEQYF; CDR3 DNA: TGTGCCAGCAGTTACTCAGGACAGGGGGCCTACGAGCAGTACTTC
clone size: .; D gene: .; V gene: TRBV5-4; J gene: TRBJ1-3; CDR3 length: 12; CDR3 protein: CASRGSGNTIYF; CDR3 DNA: TGTGCCAGCCGGGGGTCTGGAAACACCATATATTTT
clone size: .; D gene: TRBD1; V gene: TRBV4-3; J gene: TRBJ1-3; CDR3 length: 17; CDR3 protein: CASSPGTGGVFGNTIYF; CDR3 DNA: TGCGCCAGCAGCCCAGGGACAGGGGGCGTTTTTGGAAACACCATATATTTT
clone size: .; D gene: TRBD2; V gene: TRBV4-1; J gene: TRBJ2-3; CDR3 length: 17; CDR3 protein: CASSQSSLAGGLDTQYF; CDR3 DNA: TGCGCCAGCAGCCAGAGCTCACTAGCGGGGGGGCTGGATACGCAGTATTTT
clone size: once; D gene: TRBD1; V gene: TRBV6-6; J gene: TRBJ2-1; CDR3 length: 14; CDR3 protein: CASRKGQGVNEQFF; CDR3 DNA: TGTGCCAGCAGGAAAGGACAGGGTGTCAATGAGCAGTTCTTC
clone size: .; D gene: .; V gene: TRBV6-5; J gene: TRBJ1-2; CDR3 length: 13; CDR3 protein: CARGRGSQYGYTF; CDR3 DNA: TGTGCCAGGGGGCGGGGGAGTCAGTATGGCTACACCTTC
clone size: .; D gene: .; V gene: TRBV10-3; J gene: TRBJ1-1; CDR3 length: 13; CDR3 protein: CAIMGAENTEAFF; CDR3 DNA: TGTGCCATCATGGGGGCCGAGAACACTGAAGCTTTCTTT
clone size: .; D gene: TRBD1; V gene: TRBV6-1; J gene: TRBJ2-1; CDR3 length: 15; CDR3 protein: CASSEGQGTYNEQFF; CDR3 DNA: TGTGCCAGCAGTGAAGGACAGGGTACCTACAATGAGCAGTTCTTC
clone size: .; D gene: .; V gene: TRBV2; J gene: TRBJ1-4; CDR3 length: 13; CDR3 protein: CASRQETNEKLFF; CDR3 DNA: TGTGCCAGCAGGCAGGAAACTAATGAAAAACTGTTTTTT
clone size: .; D gene: .; V gene: TRBV10-3; J gene: TRBJ1-6; CDR3 length: 13; CDR3 protein: CATTGTVNSPLHF; CDR3 DNA: TGTGCCACCACCGGGACTGTCAATTCACCCCTCCACTTT
clone size: .; D gene: .; V gene: TRBV5-1; J gene: TRBJ2-2; CDR3 length: 15; CDR3 protein: CASSRDTTNTGELFF; CDR3 DNA: TGCGCCAGCAGCCGGGACACCACCAACACCGGGGAGCTGTTTTTT
clone size: once; D gene: .; V gene: TRBV19; J gene: TRBJ1-5; CDR3 length: 20; CDR3 protein: CASSIAGVSWGSYSNQPQHF; CDR3 DNA: TGTGCCAGTAGTATAGCAGGGGTGTCATGGGGGAGTTATAGCAATCAGCCCCAGCATTTT
clone size: .; D gene: .; V gene: TRBV5-1; J gene: TRBJ1-4; CDR3 length: 17; CDR3 protein: CASSSGTQGPSNEKLFF; CDR3 DNA: TGCGCCAGCAGCTCAGGCACGCAGGGGCCTTCTAATGAAAAACTGTTTTTT
clone size: .; D gene: TRBD2; V gene: TRBV7-2; J gene: TRBJ2-2; CDR3 length: 15; CDR3 protein: CASRGGLAGTGELFF; CDR3 DNA: TGTGCCAGCAGGGGGGGACTAGCGGGCACCGGGGAGCTGTTTTTT
clone size: .; D gene: TRBD1; V gene: TRBV27; J gene: TRBJ1-6; CDR3 length: 14; CDR3 protein: CASRTDRGGSPLHF; CDR3 DNA: TGTGCCAGCAGGACCGACAGGGGAGGATCACCCCTCCACTTT
clone size: .; D gene: .; V gene: TRBV19; J gene: TRBJ2-2; CDR3 length: 12; CDR3 protein: CASSIGTGELFF; CDR3 DNA: TGTGCCAGTAGTATCGGGACCGGGGAGCTGTTTTTT
clone size: .; D gene: .; V gene: TRBV21-1; J gene: TRBJ1-5; CDR3 length: 15; CDR3 protein: CASRRGIDSNQPQHF; CDR3 DNA: TGTGCCAGCAGAAGAGGCATAGATAGCAATCAGCCCCAGCATTTT
clone size: .; D gene: TRBD2; V gene: TRBV11-3; J gene: TRBJ2-1; CDR3 length: 15; CDR3 protein: CASSLEAGEVGEQFF; CDR3 DNA: TGTGCCAGCAGCTTAGAAGCGGGGGAAGTCGGTGAGCAGTTCTTC
clone size: .; D gene: TRBD1; V gene: TRBV7-6; J gene: TRBJ2-2; CDR3 length: 18; CDR3 protein: CASSKVGPGQKRAGELFF; CDR3 DNA: TGTGCCAGCAGCAAAGTAGGACCGGGACAGAAGAGGGCCGGGGAGCTGTTTTTT
clone size: once; D gene: .; V gene: TRBV5-1; J gene: TRBJ2-1; CDR3 length: 13; CDR3 protein: CASRLVQYNEQFF; CDR3 DNA: TGCGCCAGCAGACTAGTCCAGTACAATGAGCAGTTCTTC
clone size: .; D gene: TRBD2; V gene: TRBV6-6; J gene: TRBJ2-1; CDR3 length: 14; CDR3 protein: CASLLPGGYGEQFF; CDR3 DNA: TGTGCCAGCCTCCTTCCGGGGGGGTACGGGGAGCAGTTCTTC
clone size: .; D gene: .; V gene: TRBV3-1/TRBV3-2; J gene: TRBJ2-1; CDR3 length: 15; CDR3 protein: CASSQIASSYNEQFF; CDR3 DNA: TGTGCCAGCAGCCAGATAGCGAGCTCCTACAATGAGCAGTTCTTC